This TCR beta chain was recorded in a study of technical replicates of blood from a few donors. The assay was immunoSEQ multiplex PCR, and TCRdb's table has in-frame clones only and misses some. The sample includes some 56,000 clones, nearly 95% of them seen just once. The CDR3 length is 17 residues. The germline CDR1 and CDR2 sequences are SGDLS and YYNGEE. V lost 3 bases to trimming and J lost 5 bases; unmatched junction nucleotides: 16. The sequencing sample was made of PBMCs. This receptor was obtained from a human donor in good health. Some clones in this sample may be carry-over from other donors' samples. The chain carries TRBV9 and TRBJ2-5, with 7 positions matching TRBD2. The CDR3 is CASSAQWGGAGRETQYF. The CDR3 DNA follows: TGTGCCAGCAGCGCCCAGTGGGGTGGAGCGGGAAGGGAGACCCAGTACTTC. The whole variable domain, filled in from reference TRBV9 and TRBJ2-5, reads DSGVTQTPKHLITATGQRVTLRCSPRSGDLSVYWYQQSLDQGLQFLIQYYNGEERAKGNILERFSAQQFPDLHSELNLSSLELGDSALYFCASSAQWGGAGRETQYFGPGTRLLVL.